These 3 T cell receptor beta chains originate from one sample sequenced in a study of blood T cells in healthy people across ages. PCR was performed a second time for about 7 to 11 cycles using a sample-barcoded 5' primer and a J-beta primer mix. TCRdb fed the 5' RACE reads into MiXCR, producing one record per CDR3 protein. The sample yields 1.5 million or so distinct CDR3 sequences, 42% seen once. Sequencing input: blood. These receptors all stem from a woman under 30 in good health.

The rearrangement joins TRBV7-9 to TRBJ2-1, with D perhaps given as TRBD1 or TRBD2 (5 bases each). This CDR3 is built from 14 residues. The germline V and J ends were trimmed by 5 bases and 9 bases, with 17 bases remaining between them. Germline CDR1 reads SEHNR; CDR2 reads FQNEAQ (reference sequence). The CDR3 reads CASSPEGPDLEQFF. CDR3 in DNA: TGTGCCAGCAGCCCAGAGGGACCGGACCTTGAGCAGTTCTTC.

This clonotype showed up many times. The rearrangement joins TRBV28 to TRBJ2-5; no clear D gene. Trimming stripped 3 bases from V and 5 bases from J, with 16 bases between. The CDR3 sequence is 15 residues long. Germline V lookup: CDR1 MDHEN, CDR2 SYDVKM. CDR3 nucleotides: TGTGCCAGCAGTTTGAGAGGCTTAGCACAGGAGACCCAGTACTTC. It encodes CASSLRGLAQETQYF.

This clonotype was observed once. This chain links TRBV20-1 with TRBJ1-2; 12 positions match TRBD1. This CDR3 has 14 amino acids. The junction had 9 bases not matched to a gene; V was cut back by 6 bases and J by 7 bases. Germline V lookup: CDR1 DFQATT, CDR2 SNEGSKA (reference sequence). The CDR3 nucleotides are TGCAGTGCCATAGGGGGACAGGGGGCGTCTGGCTACACCTTC. Its protein product is CSAIGGQGASGYTF.